The 23 T cell receptor beta chains below were found in one sample sequenced in a study of shared clonotypes between healthy human individuals. Using immunoSEQ multiplex PCR, the repertoire was profiled, and TCRdb retains in-frame clones only, with some absent. Of more than 1 million clones in the sample, around 78% were seen once. Sequenced material: memory CD4+ T cells from PBMCs. Stated subset: CD45RA-negative fraction. All receptors come from a young man in good health. Some clones in this sample may be carry-over from other donors' samples.

The chain links TRBV5-6 to TRBJ2-7, with a weak D call TRBD1 (6 bases). This CDR3 region has 14 residues. Looked up from germline, CDR1 is SGHDT and CDR2 is YYEEEE. V was cut by 4 bases and J by 5 bases, with 16 bases left in between. The CDR3 protein is CASSLRDTRHEQYF. In DNA form, the CDR3 reads TGTGCCAGCAGCCTCCGGGACACTCGCCACGAGCAGTACTTC. Variable domain in full (rest from reference TRBV5-6 and TRBJ2-7): DAGVTQSPTHLIKTRGQQVTLRCSPKSGHDTVSWYQQALGQGPQFIFQYYEEEERQRGNFPDRFSGHQFPNYSSELNVNALLLGDSALYLCASSLRDTRHEQYFGPGTRLTVT.

The CDR3 sequence is CASSRRGYGYTF. CDR3 nucleotides: TGTGCCAGCAGCCGGCGGGGGTATGGCTACACCTTC. The rearrangement joins TRBV5-8 to TRBJ1-2; the D gene is possibly TRBD1 (5 bases). This CDR3 region has 12 residues. Germline values: CDR1 SGHTS, CDR2 YDEGEE. The ends were cut back, 4 bases at V and 5 bases at J, with 9 bases in the middle.

V gene TRBV28 combines with J gene TRBJ1-3; D remains unclear. V was pared by 4 bases and J by 3 bases, with 16 bases between. Germline V gene sequence: CDR1 MDHEN, CDR2 SYDVKM. The CDR3 runs to 16 residues. The CDR3 bases are TGTGCCAGCAGTTCCATATCCCCCCCGCATGGAAACACCATATATTTT. It specifies CASSSISPPHGNTIYF.

Many counts were recorded for this clone. The rearrangement links TRBV4-1 to TRBJ2-7; 11 bases map to TRBD2. The CDR3 consists of 18 residues. Losses at the gene ends were 0 bases for V and 4 bases for J; bases not matched to a gene: 11. CDR1 and CDR2 from the germline V gene are MGHRA and YSYEKL. This CDR3 is CASSQEGSGRAGLYEQYF. The CDR3 DNA is TGCGCCAGCAGCCAAGAGGGTAGCGGGAGGGCCGGGCTGTACGAGCAGTACTTC.

The chain is built from TRBV7-9 and TRBJ1-4, with D unresolved. V lost 5 bases and J 0 bases, leaving 10 bases between the germline ends. Germline V gene lookup returns CDR1 SEHNR and CDR2 FQNEAQ (reference sequence). This CDR3 contains 15 residues. The CDR3: CASSKDLTTNEKLFF. CDR3 nucleotide sequence: TGTGCCAGCAGCAAAGACCTAACAACTAATGAAAAACTGTTTTTT.

The rearrangement joins TRBV5-1 to TRBJ2-7; TRBD1 might be the D (6 bases). CDR3 length: 14 amino acids. Germline V CDR1 and CDR2: SGHRS, YFSETQ. Trimming took off 1 base at V and 1 base at J, with 9 bases between the two ends. CDR3 coding DNA: TGCGCCAGCAGCTTGTCCAGGGGATCCTACGAGCAGTACTTC. Translating it yields CASSLSRGSYEQYF.

The gene calls are TRBV27 and TRBJ1-1; D is unclear. The V gene's germline CDR1 is MNHEY and CDR2 SMNVEV (reference sequence). This CDR3 has 15 amino acids. The V and J ends lost 3 bases and 8 bases respectively, with 19 bases between them. CDR3 loop: CASSFRTPSWGEAFF. The DNA for the CDR3 is TGTGCCAGCAGTTTCCGGACCCCATCATGGGGAGAAGCTTTCTTT.

The V call is TRBV28, the J call TRBJ2-3, with 7 bases matching TRBD1. The CDR3 is made up of 14 amino acids. The trim removed 1 base at V and 5 bases at J, leaving 3 bases unmatched. CDR1 is MDHEN and CDR2 is SYDVKM in the germline V gene. The CDR3 sequence: CASSLLQGQDTQYF. The CDR3 DNA follows: TGTGCCAGCAGTTTATTACAGGGGCAAGATACGCAGTATTTT.

This clone has just one count. The genes are TRBV6-4 and TRBJ1-1, with TRBD1 matching 10 bases. V shed 4 bases, J shed 6 bases, and the junction held 2 bases outside the gene matches. The CDR3 contains 13 residues. The V gene's germline CDR1 is MRHNA and CDR2 SNTAGT. CDR3 sequence: CASSADRGAEAFF. CDR3 sequence (DNA): TGTGCCAGCAGTGCGGACAGGGGGGCTGAAGCTTTCTTT.

CDR3 amino acids: CASSPVGLDQETQYF. The CDR3 bases are TGCGCCAGCAGTCCCGTGGGGTTAGACCAAGAGACCCAGTACTTC. The chain links TRBV5-1 to TRBJ2-5; no clear D. The CDR3 extends over 15 amino acids. The germline V gene has CDR1 SGHRS and CDR2 YFSETQ. Deletions cut 5 bases from V and 0 bases from J, with 14 bases between.

The genes are TRBV25-1 and TRBJ2-7; TRBD2 matches at 8 bases. In germline, CDR1 is MGHDK, CDR2 SYGVNS. This CDR3 is built from 15 residues. V dropped 2 bases and J dropped 7; count of bases not matched to a gene: 10. The chain's CDR3 is CASSEMPGGPEEQYF. Written as DNA, the CDR3 is TGTGCCAGCAGTGAAATGCCGGGAGGGCCGGAGGAGCAGTACTTC.

The chain employs TRBV6-1 and TRBJ2-2; D is perhaps TRBD1 (6 bases). CDR3 length: 15 amino acids. Germline V gives CDR1 MNHNS, CDR2 SASEGT. Trimming took 8 bases from V and 9 from J, leaving 22 bases between them. CDR3 DNA: TGTGCCAGCGGGTTCGGCCGCAGGGGTGGAAGGGAGCTGTTTTTT. This codes for CASGFGRRGGRELFF.

A note on this clone: The sample holds other DNA sequences that translate to the same CDR3. The chain uses TRBV28 and TRBJ2-5; D uncertain. This CDR3 comprises 13 residues. Trimming pared 3 bases from V and 3 bases from J, leaving 8 bases between. Germline values: CDR1 MDHEN, CDR2 SYDVKM. CDR3: CASSLGGEETQYF. As DNA, the CDR3 is TGTGCCAGCAGTTTGGGTGGGGAAGAGACCCAGTACTTC. The variable domain in full, with the rest retrieved from reference TRBV28 and TRBJ2-5, is DVKVTQSSRYLVKRTGEKVFLECVQDMDHENMFWYRQDPGLGLRLIYFSYDVKMKEKGDIPEGYSVSREKKERFSLILESASTNQTSMYLCASSLGGEETQYFGPGTRLLVL.

This rearrangement joins TRBV25-1 to TRBJ2-5; D is possibly TRBD1 (6 bases). This CDR3 has 14 amino acids. CDR1 and CDR2 from the germline V gene are MGHDK and SYGVNS. V was cut by 3 bases and J by 2 bases, with 10 bases left in between. The CDR3 here is CASSDPRGQETQYF. The CDR3 DNA is TGTGCCAGCAGTGACCCCAGGGGTCAAGAGACCCAGTACTTC.

Only a few counts were recorded for this clone. In the same sample, other DNA sequences code for this CDR3. This chain joins TRBV28 and TRBJ2-7; D ambiguous. The CDR3 spans 11 residues. V was trimmed by 3 bases and J by 3 bases, leaving 3 bases between them. Germline-derived CDR1 and CDR2 are MDHEN and SYDVKM. The CDR3 coding sequence is TGTGCCAGCAGTTTGGGCTACGAGCAGTACTTC. It specifies CASSLGYEQYF.

This clone was seen just once. The rearrangement uses TRBV5-1 and TRBJ2-1; TRBD2 aligns across 10 bases. Germline values: CDR1 SGHRS, CDR2 YFSETQ. V lost 4 bases to trimming and J lost 10 bases; unmatched junction nucleotides: 8. The CDR3 loop spans 14 amino acids. The CDR3 coding sequence is TGCGCCAGCAGCACCGCCGGGACTAGCGACGAGCAGTTCTTC. This encodes CASSTAGTSDEQFF.

The chain links TRBV29-1 to TRBJ2-3, with D hard to call. This CDR3 has 12 residues. V gave up 7 bases and J gave up 6 bases, with 14 bases separating them. Germline V lookup: CDR1 SQVTM, CDR2 ANQGSEA. CDR3 sequence: CSAGHSSDTQYF. In DNA form, the CDR3 reads TGCAGCGCCGGCCACTCCTCTGATACGCAGTATTTT.

The V call is TRBV18, the J call TRBJ2-7; no definite D call. The V gene lost 4 bases and the J gene lost 0 bases, with 16 bases spanning the gap. In germline, CDR1 is KGHSH, CDR2 LQKENI. The CDR3 consists of 16 residues. This CDR3 is CASSLNVLVSSYEQYF. The CDR3 region has the DNA TGTGCCAGCTCACTGAATGTTTTGGTTAGCTCCTACGAGCAGTACTTC.

This rearrangement joins TRBV28 to TRBJ2-2; TRBD2 agrees at 9 bases. The ends lost 1 base at V and 4 bases at J; junction bases unmatched: 4. The CDR3 sequence is 16 residues long. Per germline, CDR1 MDHEN and CDR2 SYDVKM. The CDR3 reads CASSLSGGRVTGELFF. The CDR3 nucleotides read TGTGCCAGCAGTTTATCCGGCGGGAGGGTCACCGGGGAGCTGTTTTTT.

The chain combines TRBV9 with TRBJ1-1; TRBD1 might be the D (6 bases). CDR3 length equals 16 residues. Trimming shortened V by 0 bases and J by 7 bases, and 19 bases separated the two germline ends. Germline CDR1 reads SGDLS; CDR2 reads YYNGEE. The CDR3 DNA follows: TGTGCCAGCAGCGTAGGGGGGCAGGAGGAGTACTTTGAAGCTTTCTTT. Translating gives CASSVGGQEEYFEAFF.

The V and J genes are TRBV7-3 and TRBJ2-7; D call uncertain. Between the trimmed V and J ends, which lost 1 base and 2 bases, there was a span of 9 bases. The CDR3 loop spans 14 amino acids. Germline CDR1 and CDR2: SGHTA and FQGTGA. Here the CDR3 DNA reads TGTGCCAGCAGCTTAAGCCTGGGTCCCTACGAGCAGTACTTC. Amino acid sequence: CASSLSLGPYEQYF.

There are a few counts of this clone. The V call is TRBV11-2, the J call TRBJ1-2; no reliable D call. Trimming took 4 bases from V and 7 from J, leaving 13 bases between them. Per germline, CDR1 SGHAT and CDR2 FQNNGV. The CDR3 is made up of 13 amino acids. CDR3 sequence reads: CASSSFRGSGYTF. CDR3 sequence (DNA): TGTGCCAGCAGCTCCTTCCGGGGTTCTGGCTACACCTTC.

This sequence joins TRBV29-1 and TRBJ1-1; D might be TRBD1 (5 bases). V was pared by 2 bases and J by 4 bases, with 11 bases between. CDR1 is SQVTM and CDR2 is ANQGSEA in the germline V gene. CDR3 length: 13 residues. This CDR3 is CSVERDGGTEAFF. Written as DNA, the CDR3 is TGCAGCGTTGAAAGGGATGGGGGCACTGAAGCTTTCTTT.